This entry concerns a single T cell receptor beta chain. Its antigen is still unknown. This record comes from a study of T-cell memory formation after mild COVID-19. Study findings and constraints: Within pre-infection memory, some responding clones were found, suggesting cross-reactive memory joined. CD4/CD8 balance characterized clones contracting day 15 to 85, and CD4+ skew characterized later expanders. CD4+ contracting clones were mainly CM and EM; CD8+ ones, EMRA.

CDR1 is SGHRS and CDR2 is YFSETQ in the germline V gene. With 4 bases clipped from V and 6 bases from J, the junction kept 12 bases outside the gene matches. This CDR3 contains 16 residues. TCRdb called the 5' RACE reads again in MiXCR, with one record for every CDR3 protein. This table holds tens of thousands of distinct CDR3 sequences, over 10% found once. Material for sequencing was PBMCs or a T cell subset sorted from them (not recorded which). V gene TRBV5-1 combines with J gene TRBJ2-1; 8 bases line up with TRBD2. This clonotype was sampled from a man aged 18 to 29 who had mild COVID-19 (a few samples of this study predate the infection). Cell type and time point are not known. CDR3 protein: CASSPGGRGAFNEQFF. CDR3 coding DNA: TGCGCCAGCAGCCCCGGCGGGCGGGGGGCTTTCAATGAGCAGTTCTTC.